One and the same sample provided the 2 T cell receptor beta chains below, sequenced in a study of vaccination and CD4 T cells after COVID-19 (dated by TCRdb to 2022 to 2024). Antigens of these TCRs are unknown. The time point label on this specimen signifies: late sampling 161 to 241 days after vaccination in a few convalescent patients. The sample's treatment or condition label is to be understood as: approximately 11-day PBMC culture with coronavirus spike peptide pools or control peptides (ViraFEST assay). The library was obtained by PCR. Sequenced using an Illumina iSeq 100. DNA from cultured CD4+ T cells underwent TCR sequencing with the Oncomine TCR Beta short-read assay at the Johns Hopkins FTIC core. The public sequencing data were trimmed at Q25 with fastp and processed into clonotypes with MiXCR by TCRdb, which kept only in-frame beta chains. Rows are combined by CDR3 protein, so each entry shows the most common genes and DNA. Present in this sample are 20,000 to 25,000 distinct CDR3 sequences, around a third of which were seen just once. In total, the top ten clones hold 11% of the sample.

Sequences were derived from CD4+ T cells from blood, cultured in vitro, sampled about 7 months after SARS-CoV-2 vaccination. The receptors shown here come from a human donor who had recovered from COVID-19.

This chain links TRBV6-1 with TRBJ2-7; D may correspond to TRBD1 or TRBD2 (5 bases each). Looked up from germline, CDR1 is MNHNS and CDR2 is SASEGT. CDR3 length: 13 residues. V was cut by 5 bases and J by 6 bases, with 14 bases left in between. CDR3 sequence reads: CASSPFGGGEQYF. The CDR3, as DNA: TGTGCCAGCAGTCCCTTTGGGGGTGGCGAGCAGTACTTC.

This clonotype was observed a few times. The chain's CDR3 is CASSWGFRDGFNSPLHF. The CDR3 nucleotides read TGTGCCAGCAGTTGGGGGTTTAGGGACGGATTTAATTCACCCCTCCACTTT. This rearrangement joins TRBV6-5 to TRBJ1-6, with TRBD1 as a possible D gene (5 bases). Between the trimmed V and J ends, which lost 4 bases and 6 bases, there was a span of 19 bases. The germline gives CDR1 MNHEY, CDR2 SVGAGI. This CDR3 contains 17 residues.